This T cell receptor (beta chain) was retrieved from a study of blood T cells in healthy people across ages. Study results and limitations: In long-lived donors, naive CD4+ cell counts and diversity exceeded those of aged donors. Diversity estimates drawn from one million T cells were deemed underestimates. The fall in TCR beta diversity per million T cells was roughly linear with age. A strong correlation was seen between TCR beta diversity and naive T cell percentage.

Concerning this clonotype itself: Antigen unknown.

V lost 5 bases to trimming and J lost 4 bases, with 20 bases between them. The CDR3 has 16 amino acids. Germline loops: CDR1 SEHNR, CDR2 FQNEAQ (reference sequence). For the second PCR, which ran for about 6 to 11 cycles, a sample-barcoded 5' primer and a J-beta primer mix were used. One entry per CDR3 protein, called by TCRdb with MiXCR from the 5' RACE reads. Here the sample spans some 900,000 distinct CDR3 sequences, around 49% being singletons. The receptor was derived from a man younger than 40 in good health. The sequencing input was blood. The genes are TRBV7-9 and TRBJ2-5; D is possibly TRBD2 (7 bases). The CDR3 loop is CASSPSGGASRETQYF. The CDR3 DNA reads as TGTGCCAGCAGCCCCAGTGGGGGGGCGAGTCGAGAGACCCAGTACTTC.